This T cell receptor beta chain was profiled in a study of Graves' ophthalmopathy and Graves' hyperthyroidism. Amplification from RNA transcripts yielded the TCR beta CDR3 regions. HTBI-primed first-round RT-PCR preceded second-round multiplex PCR. TCRdb itself ran the multiplex PCR reads through MiXCR, one entry per CDR3 protein. This table holds a few hundred thousand distinct CDR3 sequences, roughly 39% found once. In its sample, this clonotype was seen many times. The V segment lost 6 bases and the J segment 5 bases; nucleotides outside the gene matches: 4. Per the germline V gene, CDR1 is SQVTM and CDR2 is ANQGSEA. The CDR3 totals 12 residues.

This chain links TRBV29-1 with TRBJ2-7; 10 positions agree with TRBD1. This sequence originates from an adult man with Graves' hyperthyroidism. The sample consisted of peripheral blood or thyroid tissue (not recorded which). CDR3: CSVDRGVNEQYF. CDR3 coding DNA: TGCAGCGTGGACAGGGGGGTTAACGAGCAGTACTTC.